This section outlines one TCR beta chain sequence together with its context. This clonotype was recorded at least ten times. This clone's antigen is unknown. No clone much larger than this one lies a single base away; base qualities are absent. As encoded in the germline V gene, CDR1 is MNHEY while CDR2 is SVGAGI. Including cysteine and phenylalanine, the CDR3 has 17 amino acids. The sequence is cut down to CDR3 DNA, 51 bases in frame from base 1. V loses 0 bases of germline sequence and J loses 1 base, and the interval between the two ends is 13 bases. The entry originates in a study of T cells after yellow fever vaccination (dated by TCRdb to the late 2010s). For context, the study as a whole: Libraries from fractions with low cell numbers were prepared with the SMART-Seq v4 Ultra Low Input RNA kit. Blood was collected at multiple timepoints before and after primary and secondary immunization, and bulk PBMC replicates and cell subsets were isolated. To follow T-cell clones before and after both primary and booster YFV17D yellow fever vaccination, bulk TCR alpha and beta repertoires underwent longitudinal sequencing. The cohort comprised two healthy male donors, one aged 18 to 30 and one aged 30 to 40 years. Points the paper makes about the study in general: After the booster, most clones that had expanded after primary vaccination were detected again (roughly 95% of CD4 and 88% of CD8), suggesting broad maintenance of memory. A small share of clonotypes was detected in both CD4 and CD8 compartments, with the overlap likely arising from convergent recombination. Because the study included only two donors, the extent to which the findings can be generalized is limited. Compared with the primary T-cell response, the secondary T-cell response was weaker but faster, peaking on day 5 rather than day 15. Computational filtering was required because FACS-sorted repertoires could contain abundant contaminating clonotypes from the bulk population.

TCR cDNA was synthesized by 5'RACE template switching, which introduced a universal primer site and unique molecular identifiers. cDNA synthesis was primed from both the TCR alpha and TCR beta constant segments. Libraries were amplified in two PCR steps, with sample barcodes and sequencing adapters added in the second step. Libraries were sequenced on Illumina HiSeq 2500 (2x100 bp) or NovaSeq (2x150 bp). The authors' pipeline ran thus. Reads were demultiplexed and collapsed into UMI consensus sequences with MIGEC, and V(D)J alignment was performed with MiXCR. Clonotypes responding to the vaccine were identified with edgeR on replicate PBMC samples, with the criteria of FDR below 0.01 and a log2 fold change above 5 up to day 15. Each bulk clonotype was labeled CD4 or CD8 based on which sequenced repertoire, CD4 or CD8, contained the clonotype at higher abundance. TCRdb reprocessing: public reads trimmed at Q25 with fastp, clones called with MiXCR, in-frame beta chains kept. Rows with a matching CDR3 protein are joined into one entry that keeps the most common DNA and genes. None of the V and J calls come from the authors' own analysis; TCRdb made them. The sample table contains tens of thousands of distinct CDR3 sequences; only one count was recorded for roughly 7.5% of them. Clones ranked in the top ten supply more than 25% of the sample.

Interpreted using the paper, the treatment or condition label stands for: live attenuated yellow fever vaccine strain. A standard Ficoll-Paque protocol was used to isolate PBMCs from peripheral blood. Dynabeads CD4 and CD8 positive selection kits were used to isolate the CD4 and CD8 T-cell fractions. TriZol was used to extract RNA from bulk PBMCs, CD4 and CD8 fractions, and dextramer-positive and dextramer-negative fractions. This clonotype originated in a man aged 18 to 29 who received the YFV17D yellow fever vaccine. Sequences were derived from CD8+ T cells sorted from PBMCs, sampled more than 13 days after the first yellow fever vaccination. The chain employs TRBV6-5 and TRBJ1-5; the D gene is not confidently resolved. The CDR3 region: CASSYSFPPTSNQPQHF. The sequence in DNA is TGTGCCAGCAGTTACTCGTTTCCTCCCACAAGCAATCAGCCCCAGCATTTT.